This T cell receptor (beta chain) was captured in a study of OX40 agonist ivuxolimab in advanced cancers. Study context: Patients were treated with intravenous ivuxolimab, dosed at 0.01 to 10 mg/kg and infused every 2 weeks. Of the patients, three showed partial responses, one with hepatocellular carcinoma and two with cutaneous melanoma.

Germline CDR1 is ENHRY and CDR2 is SYGVKD. V was clipped by 0 bases and J by 7 bases, with 15 bases between them. The CDR3 extends over 15 amino acids. Study-level findings and limits: At 0.1 to 3.0 mg/kg, clonal expansion of CD4+ and CD8+ blood T cells had occurred by week 6. Antigen specificity was not determined for the expanded peripheral T cells.

Assay: immunoSEQ multiplex PCR; the TCRdb copy retains only in-frame clones and omits some. The sample holds about 61,000 clones; roughly 90% are singletons and the top ten take approximately 0.54%. In its sample, this clone was seen a few times. Its cognate antigen is unknown. Material: CD4+ or CD8+ T cells sorted from blood, obtained in a trial of the OX40 agonist ivuxolimab. The V gene is TRBV10-3, the J gene TRBJ1-1; the D gene is possibly TRBD1 (5 bases). The receptor was derived from an adult with an advanced solid tumor such as melanoma, head and neck, liver or kidney cancer. CDR3 loop: CAISESNRLTGEAFF. The CDR3 bases are TGTGCCATCAGTGAGTCAAACAGGCTAACGGGTGAAGCTTTCTTT.